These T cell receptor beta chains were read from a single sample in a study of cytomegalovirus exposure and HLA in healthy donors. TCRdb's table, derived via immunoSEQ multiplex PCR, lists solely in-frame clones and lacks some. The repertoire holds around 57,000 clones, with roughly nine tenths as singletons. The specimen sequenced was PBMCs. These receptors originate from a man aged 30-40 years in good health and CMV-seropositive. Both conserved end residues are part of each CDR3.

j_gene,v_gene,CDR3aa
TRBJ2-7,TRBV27,CASSLSGGNEQYF
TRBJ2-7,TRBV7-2,CASSASTSPSYEQYF
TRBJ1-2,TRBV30,CAWRKGVGGYTF
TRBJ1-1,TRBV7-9,CASSSSGQAMNTEAFF
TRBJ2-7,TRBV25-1,CASSESLERTGVPYEQYF
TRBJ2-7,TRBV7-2,CASSQGLTPTYEQYF
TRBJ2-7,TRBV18,CASSPLLLAGSYEQYF
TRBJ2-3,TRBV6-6,CASSPSGRAKDTQYF
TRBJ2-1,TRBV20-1,CSARKLVQFF
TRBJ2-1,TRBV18,CASSPDRVPYNEQFF
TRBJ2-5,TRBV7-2,CASSLRSREETQYF
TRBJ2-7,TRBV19,CASSVYRTGKDEQYF
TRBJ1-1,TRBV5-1,CASSPGTGGNTEAFF
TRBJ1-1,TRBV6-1,CASSGYRGKNTEAFF
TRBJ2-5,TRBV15,CATSPGTSTQETQYF
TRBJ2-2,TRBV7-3,CASSLTSQAGELFF
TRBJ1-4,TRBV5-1,CASSDRQGADEKLFF
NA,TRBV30,CAWSFTGAYEQYF
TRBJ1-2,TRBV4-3,CASSRTGGYGYTF
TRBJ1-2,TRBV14,CASSQEGLTEGYTF
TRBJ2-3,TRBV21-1,CASSKTVTGPSTDTQYF
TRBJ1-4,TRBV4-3,CASSQDFQGSGEKLFF
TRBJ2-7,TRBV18,CASSPREAYEQYF
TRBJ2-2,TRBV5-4,CASSLGGRWNTGELFF
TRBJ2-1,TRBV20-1,CSAREGGPLFF
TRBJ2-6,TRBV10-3,CAISDPAGVSHSGANVLTF
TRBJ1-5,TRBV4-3,CASSQIVGGNNQPQHF
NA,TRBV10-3,CAISQLQGRAAYEQYF
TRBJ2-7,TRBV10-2,CASRGQGNPTYEQYF
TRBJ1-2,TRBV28,CASTIRGSYGYTF
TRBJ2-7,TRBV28,CASGDSYPYEQYF
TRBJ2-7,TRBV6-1,CASRSDRFYEQYF
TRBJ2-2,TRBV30,CAWSPGDPGELFF